A selection of T cell receptor beta chains follows, all from one sample in a study of cytomegalovirus exposure and HLA in healthy donors. Here immunoSEQ multiplex PCR was the method, and the copy in TCRdb shows in-frame clones only, minus some. The table has 110,000 to 150,000 clones, roughly 70% seen once; the top ten hold 4.3%. Material for sequencing was PBMCs. These receptors were obtained from a man between 18 and 35 years old in good health and CMV-seropositive. CDR3s include the opening cysteine and the closing phenylalanine or tryptophan. D genes are given only for firm matches. Only some rows state a clone size, as once, few, many or a class for expanded clones.

d_gene,j_gene,v_gene,abundance,CDR3nt,CDR3aa
-,TRBJ2-3,TRBV29-1,-,TGCAGCGTTGAGTATGGCCGACCCCAGGCGGATACGCAGTATTTT,CSVEYGRPQADTQYF
TRBD1,TRBJ2-7,TRBV2,-,TGTGCCAGCAGCCGGACAGGGGAAAAGAAGCAGTACTTC,CASSRTGEKKQYF
-,TRBJ2-3,TRBV9,-,TGTGCCAGCAGCGTAGTCGCGGGGATCACAGATACGCAGTATTTT,CASSVVAGITDTQYF
-,TRBJ2-1,TRBV6-6,-,TGTGCCAGCAGTTACCCGGACAGACTCAATGAGCAGTTCTTC,CASSYPDRLNEQFF
-,TRBJ2-2,TRBV6-6,-,TGTGCCAGCAGTCCATCGAACACCGGGGAGCTGTTTTTT,CASSPSNTGELFF
TRBD1,TRBJ2-7,TRBV5-6,-,TGTGCCAGCAGCTTGTGGGACAGGGGGATCTACGAGCAGTACTTC,CASSLWDRGIYEQYF
TRBD2,TRBJ2-2,TRBV7-9,-,TGTGCCAGCAGCCCTAGCGGGAGGGCCCCCGGGGAGCTGTTTTTT,CASSPSGRAPGELFF
-,TRBJ1-6,TRBV7-9,few,TGTGCCAGCAGCCCTAGCGAGGGCGGACGGGATTCACCCCTCCACTTT,CASSPSEGGRDSPLHF
TRBD1,TRBJ1-5,TRBV15,-,TGTGCCACCAGCCAGAGACAGGGGGATCAGCCCCAGCATTTT,CATSQRQGDQPQHF
TRBD1,TRBJ1-3,TRBV30,-,TGTGCCTGGGGGACAGGGTCGTTTGGAAACACCATATATTTT,CAWGTGSFGNTIYF
-,TRBJ1-2,TRBV7-9,few,TGTGCCAGCAGAGCCGGGAGCGGGATCTATGGCTACACCTTC,CASRAGSGIYGYTF
-,TRBJ1-1,TRBV27,-,TGTGCCAGCAGTTTATTTGGGGGCCCTAGACTCAACACTGAAGCTTTCTTT,CASSLFGGPRLNTEAFF
-,TRBJ2-5,TRBV7-7,-,TGTGCTAGCAGCTTCCGGTTACAAGAGACCCAGTACTTC,CASSFRLQETQYF
-,TRBJ1-2,TRBV19,-,TGTGCCAGTAGTATTAAAACAGGAGCTAACTATGGCTACACCTTC,CASSIKTGANYGYTF
TRBD2,TRBJ2-5,TRBV9,-,TGTGCCAGCACGCCTCTAGCGGGAGGGGAGACCCAGTACTTC,CASTPLAGGETQYF
-,TRBJ1-2,TRBV11-2,-,TGTGCCAGCAGTCCGGACAAGAACTATGGCTACACCTTC,CASSPDKNYGYTF
TRBD1,TRBJ1-2,TRBV27,-,TGTGCCAGCAGTTTATCTCCGGGACAGGGGATCGGCTACACCTTC,CASSLSPGQGIGYTF
-,TRBJ2-7,TRBV29-1,-,TGCAGCGTTGAGAACTGGACGACCCGGGACTGCCGGTCCTACGAGCAGTACTTC,CSVENWTTRDCRSYEQYF
-,TRBJ2-1,TRBV4-3,once,TGCGCCAGCAGCTCTACCCGGTACAATGAGCAGTTCTTC,CASSSTRYNEQFF
-,TRBJ2-3,TRBV6-6,-,TGTGCCAGCAGCCTTACCGCTCGGACAGACACGCAGTATTTT,CASSLTARTDTQYF